This T cell receptor (beta chain) was identified in a study of blood T cells in healthy people across ages (dated by TCRdb to the mid-2010s). Some background on the complete study: Template switching captured roughly one uniquely barcoded TCR beta cDNA molecule per two T cells in model experiments. The donors were split into four age groups: young (average 16 years), middle-aged (about 40), aged (approximately 59) and long-lived (82). The study measured age-related changes in TCR beta repertoire diversity using deep sequencing normalized with unique cDNA molecular identifiers. To avoid experimental bias, donors of different ages were distributed randomly across sequencing lanes. Two additional independent replicas of 1 million unique cDNA reads from the same blood draw were analyzed for two donors (one aged 18 to 30 and one aged 80 or older). Overall study outcomes, separate from this receptor: Compared with the aged group, the long-lived group had more naive CD4+ T cells, fewer expanded clones and increased TCR diversity, a pattern suggesting age selection. Estimates of total diversity based on one million sequenced T cells were considered lower bounds and underestimates. Observed TCR beta diversity per million T cells fell roughly linearly with age, and a significant reduction was already apparent by age around 40. Donor CMV infection status was unknown, potentially confounding age-related changes in expanded clonotypes. Observed TCR beta diversity correlated strongly with the percentage of naive T cells measured by flow cytometry. Because profiling used bulk unsorted PBMCs, naive and antigen-experienced compartments could not be compared conclusively.

On this clonotype: This clone's antigen is unknown. No much larger clone exists at a distance of one base, and base qualities are not known.

Libraries were made using 5' RACE. This sample was sequenced with an Illumina HiSeq 2500. A second PCR of about 7 to 12 cycles was run with a J-beta primer mix and a sample-barcoded 5' primer. A unique molecular identifier was introduced onto each TCR beta cDNA molecule by a template-switch 5' adaptor carrying 12 random nucleotides. Each sample yielded at least 3 million CDR3-containing paired-end reads. First-strand cDNA synthesis was performed from all RNA using the Mint cDNA synthesis kit, with priming by a TRBC-specific oligonucleotide. Following uracil-DNA glycosylase treatment, all cDNA underwent a first 18-cycle PCR with the universal primers M1SS and BC2_uni_R. The original pipeline was this. Each sample was normalized by randomly selecting 1 million high-quality reads, each carrying a distinct molecular identifier. Reads with shared molecular identifiers were discarded instead of being binned into consensus sequences. MiTCR, with a Q25 quality threshold and the strictest error-elimination algorithm, was used for CDR3 identification, clonotype clustering and error correction. A nonparametric unseen species model with Euler transformation was used to estimate a lower bound on total TCR beta diversity. The raw public data were reprocessed by TCRdb itself: fastp quality trimming at Q25, MiXCR clonotype calling, in-frame beta chains only. CDR3 protein duplicates are merged, each entry listing the most common genes and DNA. It is TCRdb's table, rather than the study itself, that gives the V and J calls and clone size. The sample yields roughly 1.5 million distinct CDR3 sequences; approximately 39% were counted once. The ten largest clones add up to roughly 3.7% of the sample.

Systemically healthy Caucasian individuals from Russia, approximately 39 in total and aged about 6 to 95 years, were included as donors. Each donor gave ten milliliters of peripheral blood, collected into EDTA-treated Vacutainer tubes. Ficoll-Paque density-gradient centrifugation was used to isolate PBMCs, with at least 6.5 million per sample. Trizol reagent was used to extract total RNA from the PBMCs, yielding at least 5 micrograms per sample. Naive CD45RAhigh/CD27high T cell percentages were measured by flow cytometry on a PBMC aliquot from every donor. The source of this sequence is a woman younger than 35 in good health. Sequences were obtained from blood.

The base sequence is TGTGCCAGCAGCCATAGCGGGGCCGACGGTACGCAGTATTTT. It codes for CASSHSGADGTQYF. In this chain, TRBV4-2 is recombined with TRBJ2-3; 8 central nucleotides agree with TRBD2. The germline V end is reduced by 3 bases and the J end by 8 bases; junction bases left unmatched: 7. From a lookup of the germline V gene, CDR1 and CDR2 are LGHNA and YNFKEQ. The CDR3 measures 14 amino acids from cysteine to phenylalanine. Kept here is only the CDR3 DNA, which spans 42 bases and is read in frame from base 1.